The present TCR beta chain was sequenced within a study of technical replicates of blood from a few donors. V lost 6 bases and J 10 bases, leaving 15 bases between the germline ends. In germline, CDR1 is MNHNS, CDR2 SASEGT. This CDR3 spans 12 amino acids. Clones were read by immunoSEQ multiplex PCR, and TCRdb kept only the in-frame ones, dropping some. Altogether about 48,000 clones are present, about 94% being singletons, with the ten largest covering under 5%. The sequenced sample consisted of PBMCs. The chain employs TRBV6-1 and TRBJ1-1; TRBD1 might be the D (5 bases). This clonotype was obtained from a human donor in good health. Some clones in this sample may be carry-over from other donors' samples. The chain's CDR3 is CASRFPGGVAFF. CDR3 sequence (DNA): TGTGCCAGCAGATTCCCGGGGGGGGTAGCTTTCTTT.